One and the same sample provided the 14 T cell receptor beta chains below, sequenced in a study of T cells in Graves' hyperthyroidism and ophthalmopathy. RNA transcripts served as the template for amplifying TCR beta CDR3 regions. First-round RT-PCR of the TCR CDR3 relied on the HTBI primer set. TCRdb ran MiXCR on the multiplex PCR reads and lists one entry per CDR3 protein. In the table there are hundreds of thousands of distinct CDR3 sequences, about 16% of which are singletons. Material: blood. These receptors were collected from a woman in her twenties or thirties with Graves' hyperthyroidism.

The sample holds a few counts of this clonotype. This may stem from a read error, because a much larger clone lies one nucleotide away. The conserved closing phenylalanine or tryptophan is absent in this CDR3, likely reflecting a read error. The J gene is TRBJ1-1, the V gene TRBV7-2; D not certain. The CDR3 contains 12 residues. Trimming left V 5 bases short and J 9 bases short, with 13 bases between. Germline V CDR1 and CDR2: SGHTA, FQGNSA. In DNA, the CDR3 is TGTGCCAGCAGCCCCGGACTTTTTCAAGCTTTCCTT. This encodes CASSPGLFQAFL.

This clonotype was counted at least ten times. This sequence joins TRBV3-1 and TRBJ1-5; no firm D call. CDR3 length equals 13 residues. Between the trimmed V and J ends, which lost 1 base and 7 bases, there was a span of 8 bases. Germline values: CDR1 LGHDT, CDR2 YNNKEL (reference sequence). The CDR3 DNA follows: TGTGCCAGCAGCCAAGGTGTACGGCAGCCCCAGCATTTT. Residues: CASSQGVRQPQHF.

This chain uses TRBV15 with TRBJ2-5; D gene uncertain. CDR1 and CDR2 from the germline V gene are LNHNV and YYDKDF (reference sequence). Deletions cut 0 bases from V and 5 bases from J, with 13 bases between. This CDR3 comprises 15 residues. Here the CDR3 DNA reads TGTGCCACCAGCAGAGAACGGGTTGGTCGGGAGACCCAGTACTTC. Translated: CATSRERVGRETQYF.

This clonotype occurred many times. V and J are TRBV28 and TRBJ1-5, with 8 bases aligning to TRBD1. The CDR3 loop spans 17 amino acids. V dropped 6 bases and J dropped 9; count of bases not matched to a gene: 19. Germline CDR1 is MDHEN and CDR2 is SYDVKM. Here the CDR3 reads CASSPDRAKWEIPPQHF. CDR3 sequence (DNA): TGTGCCAGCAGCCCGGACAGGGCAAAGTGGGAAATTCCGCCCCAGCATTTT.

The chain couples TRBV7-9 to TRBJ1-1; no clear D. Germline V gives CDR1 SEHNR, CDR2 FQNEAQ (reference sequence). V was pared by 3 bases and J by 4 bases, with 9 bases between. This CDR3 has 13 amino acids. The CDR3 region has the DNA TGTGCCAGCAGCTTTGGGGAGAGCACTGAAGCTTTCTTT. It encodes CASSFGESTEAFF. The full variable domain, rest sourced from reference TRBV7-9 and TRBJ1-1, is DTGVSQNPRHKITKRGQNVTFRCDPISEHNRLYWYRQTLGQGPEFLTYFQNEAQLEKSRLLSDRFSAERPKGSFSTLEIQRTEQGDSAMYLCASSFGESTEAFFGQGTRLTVV.

This clonotype was found many times. The chain recombines TRBV14 with TRBJ2-1, with D uncertain. Trimming pared 1 base from V and 9 bases from J, leaving 7 bases between. Germline values: CDR1 SGHDN, CDR2 FVKESK. CDR3 length equals 12 residues. This CDR3 reads CASSQVFPEQFF. In DNA form, the CDR3 reads TGTGCCAGCAGCCAAGTCTTCCCTGAGCAGTTCTTC.

This clonotype was found many times. V and J are TRBV27 and TRBJ2-1, with a tentative D call TRBD2 (5 bases). The CDR3 totals 15 residues. The V gene's germline CDR1 is MNHEY and CDR2 SMNVEV (reference sequence). V dropped 3 bases and J dropped 1 base, with 10 bases sitting between them. The CDR3 loop reads CASSLSGLSYNEQFF. The CDR3 DNA follows: TGTGCCAGCAGTTTGTCGGGATTATCCTACAATGAGCAGTTCTTC.

This clonotype was found a few times. This chain links TRBV7-2 with TRBJ2-7, with TRBD2 matching 13 bases. The V gene's germline CDR1 is SGHTA and CDR2 FQGNSA. The CDR3 length is 17 residues. V gave up 5 bases and J gave up 0 bases; unmatched junction bases: 7. CDR3 in amino acids: CASSPRGLAGISYEQYF. The CDR3 region has the DNA TGTGCCAGCAGCCCCCGGGGACTAGCGGGAATCTCCTACGAGCAGTACTTC.

This clonotype was counted ten times or more. V gene TRBV2 combines with J gene TRBJ1-2; TRBD1 matches at 9 bases. CDR1 and CDR2 (germline): SNHLY, FYNNEI. Unmatched junction bases numbered 3, after V lost 9 bases and J lost 4 bases. There are 12 residues in the CDR3. The chain's CDR3 is CASQDRGYGYTF. CDR3 sequence (DNA): TGTGCCAGTCAGGACAGGGGCTATGGCTACACCTTC.

The rearrangement uses TRBV12-5 and TRBJ2-1, with D tentatively TRBD2 (6 bases). Deletions cut 0 bases from V and 6 bases from J, with 9 bases between. This CDR3 is 14 amino acids long. Germline assignment: CDR1 LGHNT and CDR2 FRNRAP. As DNA, the CDR3 is TGTGCTAGTGGTTTGGTGGGACTTTCCAATGAGCAGTTCTTC. It codes for CASGLVGLSNEQFF.

CDR3 nucleotides: TGCAGTGCCCCGGGACTGACCTACGAGCAGTACTTC. It encodes CSAPGLTYEQYF. The rearrangement uses TRBV20-1 and TRBJ2-7; TRBD2 might be the D (6 bases). This CDR3 has 12 amino acids. Germline V gene lookup returns CDR1 DFQATT and CDR2 SNEGSKA (reference sequence). The V end lost 6 bases, the J end lost 2 bases, and 11 bases lay between the germline ends.

This clonotype was counted at least ten times. V gene TRBV2 combines with J gene TRBJ2-3, with D possibly being TRBD1 or TRBD2 (6 bases each). The CDR3 extends over 16 amino acids. Germline V lookup: CDR1 SNHLY, CDR2 FYNNEI. The V and J ends lost 6 bases and 3 bases respectively, with 19 bases between them. The CDR3 sequence is CASRIAGGDPTDTQYF. DNA of the CDR3: TGTGCCAGCAGGATAGCCGGGGGCGATCCGACAGATACGCAGTATTTT.

This clonotype appeared many times. The genes are TRBV20-1 and TRBJ2-7, with 11 bases aligning to TRBD1. Trimming took 5 bases from V and 2 from J; bases not matched to a gene: 8. The CDR3 consists of 15 residues. Germline CDR1 and CDR2: DFQATT and SNEGSKA (reference sequence). In DNA, the CDR3 is TGCAGTGCTCGAGGGGACAGGGGGACCCCCTACGAGCAGTACTTC. It encodes CSARGDRGTPYEQYF.

The genes are TRBV20-1 and TRBJ2-5; 11 nucleotides align to TRBD1. Germline values: CDR1 DFQATT, CDR2 SNEGSKA (reference sequence). With 6 bases clipped from V and 5 bases from J, the junction kept 8 bases outside the gene matches. The CDR3 sequence is 14 residues long. CDR3 protein: CSALWTGGQETQYF. The CDR3 DNA reads as TGCAGTGCCCTTTGGACAGGGGGCCAGGAGACCCAGTACTTC.